The clone carrying this T cell receptor (beta chain) has only a few counts. This sample was taken from a study of technical replicates of blood from a handful of donors. CDR1 is SGDLS and CDR2 is YYNGEE in the germline V gene. The CDR3 extends over 15 amino acids. V gave up 0 bases and J gave up 3 bases, with 12 bases separating them. Using immunoSEQ multiplex PCR, the repertoire was profiled, and TCRdb retains in-frame clones only, with some absent. This table holds 95,000 to 100,000 clones, approximately 94% found once. This clonotype was sampled from a human donor in good health. The sample was T cells isolated from PBMCs. The V gene is TRBV9, the J gene TRBJ1-1; no definite D call. CDR3 in DNA: TGTGCCAGCAGCGTAGGTACCGCGGGTTACACTGAAGCTTTCTTT. It codes for CASSVGTAGYTEAFF.